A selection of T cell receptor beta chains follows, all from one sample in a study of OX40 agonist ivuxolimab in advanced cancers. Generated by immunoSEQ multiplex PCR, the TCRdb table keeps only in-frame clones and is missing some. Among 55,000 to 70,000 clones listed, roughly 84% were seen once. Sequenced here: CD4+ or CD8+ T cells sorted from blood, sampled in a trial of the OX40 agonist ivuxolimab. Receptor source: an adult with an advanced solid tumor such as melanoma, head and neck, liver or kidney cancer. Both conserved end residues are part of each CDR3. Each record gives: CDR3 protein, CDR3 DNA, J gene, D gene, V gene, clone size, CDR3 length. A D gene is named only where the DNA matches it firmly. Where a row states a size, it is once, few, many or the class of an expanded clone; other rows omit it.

CDR3 protein: CASSLMTGLNTEAFF
CDR3 DNA: TGCGCCAGCAGCTTGATGACAGGACTGAACACTGAAGCTTTCTTT
J gene: TRBJ1-1
D gene: NA
V gene: TRBV5-1
clone size: NA
CDR3 length: 15

CDR3 protein: CASTIRRDQPQHF
CDR3 DNA: TGTGCCAGCACCATACGGAGGGATCAGCCCCAGCATTTT
J gene: TRBJ1-5
D gene: NA
V gene: TRBV6-1
clone size: once
CDR3 length: 13

CDR3 protein: CASSQRVREKLFF
CDR3 DNA: TGTGCCAGCAGTCAAAGAGTTCGTGAAAAACTGTTTTTT
J gene: TRBJ1-4
D gene: NA
V gene: TRBV6-5
clone size: NA
CDR3 length: 13

CDR3 protein: CASSWGSNTEAFF
CDR3 DNA: TGTGCCAGCAGCTGGGGGTCGAACACTGAAGCTTTCTTT
J gene: TRBJ1-1
D gene: NA
V gene: TRBV7-2
clone size: once
CDR3 length: 13

CDR3 protein: CASSARGTYNEQFF
CDR3 DNA: TGTGCCAGCTCAGCGCGGGGTACCTACAATGAGCAGTTCTTC
J gene: TRBJ2-1
D gene: NA
V gene: TRBV18
clone size: NA
CDR3 length: 14

CDR3 protein: CASSYSGYEQYF
CDR3 DNA: TGTGCCAGCAGCTATAGCGGCTACGAGCAGTACTTC
J gene: TRBJ2-7
D gene: NA
V gene: TRBV5-4
clone size: NA
CDR3 length: 12

CDR3 protein: CAISAEAEGNQPQHF
CDR3 DNA: TGTGCCATCAGCGCAGAAGCGGAGGGCAATCAGCCCCAGCATTTT
J gene: TRBJ1-5
D gene: NA
V gene: TRBV10-3
clone size: few
CDR3 length: 15

CDR3 protein: CASSLGSLAGVINEQFF
CDR3 DNA: TGTGCCAGCAGTTTAGGGTCACTAGCGGGAGTAATAAATGAGCAGTTCTTC
J gene: TRBJ2-1
D gene: TRBD2
V gene: TRBV27
clone size: NA
CDR3 length: 17

CDR3 protein: CASSSWPGNRDGELFF
CDR3 DNA: TGTGCCAGCAGCAGTTGGCCGGGGAATAGGGACGGGGAGCTGTTTTTT
J gene: TRBJ2-2
D gene: NA
V gene: TRBV21-1
clone size: NA
CDR3 length: 16

CDR3 protein: CSVVAGGVTDTQYF
CDR3 DNA: TGCAGCGTGGTAGCGGGGGGGGTCACAGATACGCAGTATTTT
J gene: TRBJ2-3
D gene: TRBD2
V gene: TRBV29-1
clone size: NA
CDR3 length: 14

CDR3 protein: CASSRQGVAFF
CDR3 DNA: TGTGCCAGTAGTCGACAGGGGGTCGCTTTCTTT
J gene: TRBJ1-1
D gene: TRBD1
V gene: TRBV19
clone size: NA
CDR3 length: 11

CDR3 protein: CASSLVWGLSTEAFF
CDR3 DNA: TGTGCCAGCAGCTTAGTATGGGGGCTTAGCACTGAAGCTTTCTTT
J gene: TRBJ1-1
D gene: NA
V gene: TRBV7-2
clone size: NA
CDR3 length: 15

CDR3 protein: CASSTDSSSSYNSPLHF
CDR3 DNA: TGTGCCAGCAGCACCGACAGTTCGAGCTCCTATAATTCACCCCTCCACTTT
J gene: TRBJ1-6
D gene: NA
V gene: TRBV7-9
clone size: NA
CDR3 length: 17

CDR3 protein: CASSFSLGSYNEQFF
CDR3 DNA: TGTGCCAGCAGTTTTTCGTTGGGCTCCTACAATGAGCAGTTCTTC
J gene: TRBJ2-1
D gene: NA
V gene: TRBV28
clone size: NA
CDR3 length: 15

CDR3 protein: CASSAGGAYQPQHF
CDR3 DNA: TGTGCCAGCAGCGCAGGGGGCGCATATCAGCCCCAGCATTTT
J gene: TRBJ1-5
D gene: TRBD1
V gene: TRBV27
clone size: NA
CDR3 length: 14

CDR3 protein: CASSSPLAETTGELFF
CDR3 DNA: TGTGCCAGCAGCTCTCCCCTAGCGGAGACCACCGGGGAGCTGTTTTTT
J gene: TRBJ2-2
D gene: TRBD2
V gene: TRBV5-6
clone size: NA
CDR3 length: 16

CDR3 protein: CASTLGGTGGQPQHF
CDR3 DNA: TGTGCCAGTACCCTAGGCGGGACAGGAGGGCAGCCCCAGCATTTT
J gene: TRBJ1-5
D gene: TRBD1
V gene: TRBV19
clone size: NA
CDR3 length: 15

CDR3 protein: CSVDVASSYNEQFF
CDR3 DNA: TGCAGCGTTGACGTAGCAAGCTCCTACAATGAGCAGTTCTTC
J gene: TRBJ2-1
D gene: NA
V gene: TRBV29-1
clone size: NA
CDR3 length: 14

CDR3 protein: CASSPSTGALGNTIYF
CDR3 DNA: TGTGCCAGCTCACCCTCGACAGGGGCCCTCGGGAACACCATATATTTT
J gene: TRBJ1-3
D gene: TRBD1
V gene: TRBV18
clone size: once
CDR3 length: 16

CDR3 protein: CASSVRREAGETQYF
CDR3 DNA: TGTGCCAGCAGTGTACGGCGGGAGGCGGGTGAGACCCAGTACTTC
J gene: TRBJ2-5
D gene: TRBD2
V gene: TRBV25-1
clone size: once
CDR3 length: 15

CDR3 protein: CASSVRGGEQYF
CDR3 DNA: TGTGCCAGCAGTGTCAGGGGTGGCGAGCAGTACTTC
J gene: TRBJ2-7
D gene: NA
V gene: TRBV6-1
clone size: few
CDR3 length: 12

CDR3 protein: CASSSIGTGGVYEQYF
CDR3 DNA: TGTGCCAGCAGCTCGATCGGGACAGGTGGGGTATACGAGCAGTACTTC
J gene: TRBJ2-7
D gene: TRBD1
V gene: TRBV7-9
clone size: NA
CDR3 length: 16

CDR3 protein: CASSLDLAGKETQYF
CDR3 DNA: TGTGCCAGCAGCTTAGATCTAGCGGGGAAAGAGACCCAGTACTTC
J gene: TRBJ2-5
D gene: TRBD2
V gene: TRBV7-3
clone size: NA
CDR3 length: 15

CDR3 protein: CASSALLEQFF
CDR3 DNA: TGTGCCAGTAGTGCGCTGCTTGAGCAGTTCTTC
J gene: TRBJ2-1
D gene: NA
V gene: TRBV19
clone size: NA
CDR3 length: 11

CDR3 protein: CASSLAGAGANTEAFF
CDR3 DNA: TGTGCCAGCAGCTTAGCTGGGGCAGGGGCGAACACTGAAGCTTTCTTT
J gene: TRBJ1-1
D gene: NA
V gene: TRBV7-3
clone size: NA
CDR3 length: 16

CDR3 protein: CASSQGLTGNNEKLFF
CDR3 DNA: TGTGCCAGCAGCCAAGGATTGACAGGCAATAATGAAAAACTGTTTTTT
J gene: TRBJ1-4
D gene: NA
V gene: TRBV14
clone size: NA
CDR3 length: 16

CDR3 protein: CASSTVSGSTGNEQFF
CDR3 DNA: TGCGCCAGCAGCACCGTGAGCGGGAGTACGGGGAATGAGCAGTTCTTC
J gene: TRBJ2-1
D gene: TRBD2
V gene: TRBV5-1
clone size: NA
CDR3 length: 16

CDR3 protein: CASSLVSDYEQYF
CDR3 DNA: TGTGCCAGCAGCTTAGTTAGCGACTACGAGCAGTACTTC
J gene: TRBJ2-7
D gene: NA
V gene: TRBV7-8
clone size: few
CDR3 length: 13

CDR3 protein: CASSFDRVYTDTQYF
CDR3 DNA: TGCGCCAGCAGCTTCGACAGGGTTTACACAGATACGCAGTATTTT
J gene: TRBJ2-3
D gene: TRBD1
V gene: TRBV4-1
clone size: NA
CDR3 length: 15

CDR3 protein: CASSSQGAGTEAFF
CDR3 DNA: TGTGCCAGCAGCTCACAGGGGGCAGGCACTGAAGCTTTCTTT
J gene: TRBJ1-1
D gene: TRBD1
V gene: TRBV5-5
clone size: NA
CDR3 length: 14

CDR3 protein: CASSLPQSGTPGIF
CDR3 DNA: TGTGCCAGCAGCTTGCCTCAGTCCGGGACGCCAGGTATCTTC
J gene: TRBJ2-1
D gene: NA
V gene: TRBV7-9
clone size: few
CDR3 length: 14

CDR3 protein: CASSPDGTSGGDEQFF
CDR3 DNA: TGTGCCAGCAGCCCGGATGGGACTAGCGGGGGCGATGAGCAGTTCTTC
J gene: TRBJ2-1
D gene: TRBD2
V gene: TRBV7-3
clone size: NA
CDR3 length: 16

CDR3 protein: CASTVQEGTYNEQFF
CDR3 DNA: TGTGCCAGCACCGTGCAAGAAGGTACCTACAATGAGCAGTTCTTC
J gene: TRBJ2-1
D gene: NA
V gene: TRBV2
clone size: NA
CDR3 length: 15

CDR3 protein: CASSTSAGVAEQFF
CDR3 DNA: TGCGCCAGCAGCACATCAGCGGGAGTTGCTGAGCAGTTCTTC
J gene: TRBJ2-1
D gene: TRBD2
V gene: TRBV5-1
clone size: NA
CDR3 length: 14

CDR3 protein: CASSVRQGSYEQYF
CDR3 DNA: TGTGCCAGCAGTGTGCGACAGGGCTCCTACGAGCAGTACTTC
J gene: TRBJ2-7
D gene: TRBD1
V gene: TRBV2
clone size: NA
CDR3 length: 14

CDR3 protein: CASSSRRGHEQYF
CDR3 DNA: TGTGCCAGCAGCTCCCGGCGGGGACACGAGCAGTACTTC
J gene: TRBJ2-7
D gene: NA
V gene: TRBV5-8
clone size: NA
CDR3 length: 13

CDR3 protein: CASTRGRETQYF
CDR3 DNA: TGTGCCAGCACGAGGGGACGCGAGACCCAGTACTTC
J gene: TRBJ2-5
D gene: NA
V gene: TRBV6-1
clone size: NA
CDR3 length: 12

CDR3 protein: CASSLREGRNEQFF
CDR3 DNA: TGTGCCAGCAGTTTACGTGAGGGGCGGAATGAGCAGTTCTTC
J gene: TRBJ2-1
D gene: NA
V gene: TRBV28
clone size: NA
CDR3 length: 14

CDR3 protein: CASRGHAYEQYF
CDR3 DNA: TGTGCCAGTCGGGGCCACGCCTACGAGCAGTACTTC
J gene: TRBJ2-7
D gene: NA
V gene: TRBV27
clone size: NA
CDR3 length: 12

CDR3 protein: CASRMTSGDTQYF
CDR3 DNA: TGTGCCAGCAGAATGACTAGCGGAGATACGCAGTATTTT
J gene: TRBJ2-3
D gene: TRBD2
V gene: TRBV28
clone size: NA
CDR3 length: 13

CDR3 protein: CASSQPLGRGEYNEQFF
CDR3 DNA: TGCGCCAGCAGCCAACCCTTGGGAAGGGGCGAATACAATGAGCAGTTCTTC
J gene: TRBJ2-1
D gene: NA
V gene: TRBV4-1
clone size: NA
CDR3 length: 17

CDR3 protein: CASSLEPEPRGADTQYF
CDR3 DNA: TGCGCCAGCAGCTTGGAGCCGGAGCCCAGGGGAGCAGATACGCAGTATTTT
J gene: TRBJ2-3
D gene: NA
V gene: TRBV5-1
clone size: NA
CDR3 length: 17

CDR3 protein: CASTGLAANTGELFF
CDR3 DNA: TGTGCCAGCACCGGACTAGCGGCGAACACCGGGGAGCTGTTTTTT
J gene: TRBJ2-2
D gene: TRBD2
V gene: TRBV2
clone size: once
CDR3 length: 15

CDR3 protein: CSVQGEYEQYF
CDR3 DNA: TGCAGCGTTCAGGGGGAGTACGAGCAGTACTTC
J gene: TRBJ2-7
D gene: TRBD1
V gene: TRBV29-1
clone size: NA
CDR3 length: 11

CDR3 protein: CASSLGTLGSAGELFF
CDR3 DNA: TGCGCCAGCAGTCTGGGGACTCTAGGTTCCGCCGGGGAGCTGTTTTTT
J gene: TRBJ2-2
D gene: NA
V gene: TRBV10-1
clone size: NA
CDR3 length: 16

CDR3 protein: CASSPVRAGELFF
CDR3 DNA: TGTGCCAGCAGCCCAGTGAGGGCCGGGGAGCTGTTTTTT
J gene: TRBJ2-2
D gene: NA
V gene: TRBV6-6
clone size: NA
CDR3 length: 13